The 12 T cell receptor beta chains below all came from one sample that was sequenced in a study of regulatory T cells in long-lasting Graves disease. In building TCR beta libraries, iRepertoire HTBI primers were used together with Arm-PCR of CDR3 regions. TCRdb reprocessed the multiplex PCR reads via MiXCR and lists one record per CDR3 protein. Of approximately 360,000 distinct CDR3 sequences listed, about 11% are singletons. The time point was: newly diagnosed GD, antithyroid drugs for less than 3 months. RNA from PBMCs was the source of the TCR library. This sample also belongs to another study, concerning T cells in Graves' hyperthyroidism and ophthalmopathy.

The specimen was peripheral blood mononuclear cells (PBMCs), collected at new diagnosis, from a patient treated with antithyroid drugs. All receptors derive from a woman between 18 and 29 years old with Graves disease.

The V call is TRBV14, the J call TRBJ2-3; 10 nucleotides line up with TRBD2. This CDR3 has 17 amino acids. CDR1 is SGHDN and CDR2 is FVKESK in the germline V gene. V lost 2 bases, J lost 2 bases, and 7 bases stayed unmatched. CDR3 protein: CASSQLRTSGNTDTQYF. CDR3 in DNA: TGTGCCAGCAGCCAACTCCGGACTAGCGGAAACACAGATACGCAGTATTTT.

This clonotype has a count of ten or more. The CDR3 spells CSATDRGLTEAFF. The CDR3 DNA is TGCAGTGCAACCGACAGGGGGCTCACTGAAGCTTTCTTT. The chain is built from TRBV20-1 and TRBJ1-1; 10 bases fit TRBD1. Unmatched junction bases numbered 5, after V lost 6 bases and J lost 4 bases. CDR1 DFQATT and CDR2 SNEGSKA come from the germline V gene (reference sequence). The length of the CDR3 is 13 residues.

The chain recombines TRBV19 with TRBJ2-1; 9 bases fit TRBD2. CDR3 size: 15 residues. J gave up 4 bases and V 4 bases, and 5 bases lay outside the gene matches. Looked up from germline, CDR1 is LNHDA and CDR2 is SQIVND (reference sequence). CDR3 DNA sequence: TGTGCCAGTAGTAAACCGGGACTAGCATACAATGAGCAGTTCTTC. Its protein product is CASSKPGLAYNEQFF.

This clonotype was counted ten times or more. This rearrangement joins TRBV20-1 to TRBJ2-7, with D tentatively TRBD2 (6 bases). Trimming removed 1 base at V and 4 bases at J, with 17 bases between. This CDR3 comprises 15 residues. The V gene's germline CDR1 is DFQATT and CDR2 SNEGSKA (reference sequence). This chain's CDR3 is CSARAHGGGFYEQYF. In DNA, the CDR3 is TGCAGTGCTAGAGCCCACGGGGGTGGCTTTTACGAGCAGTACTTC.

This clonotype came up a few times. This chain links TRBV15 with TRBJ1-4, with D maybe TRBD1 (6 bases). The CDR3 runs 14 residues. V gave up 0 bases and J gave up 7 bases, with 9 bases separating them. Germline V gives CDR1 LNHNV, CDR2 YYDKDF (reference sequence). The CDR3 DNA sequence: TGTGCCACCAGCAGAGACAGGGGCGGTGAAAAACTGTTTTTT. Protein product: CATSRDRGGEKLFF.

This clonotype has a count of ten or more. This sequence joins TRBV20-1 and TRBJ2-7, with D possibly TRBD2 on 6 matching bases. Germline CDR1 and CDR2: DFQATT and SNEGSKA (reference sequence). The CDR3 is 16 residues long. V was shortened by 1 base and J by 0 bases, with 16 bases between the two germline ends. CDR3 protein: CSARGGSGGDSYEQYF. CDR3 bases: TGCAGTGCTAGAGGCGGTAGCGGAGGGGACTCCTACGAGCAGTACTTC.

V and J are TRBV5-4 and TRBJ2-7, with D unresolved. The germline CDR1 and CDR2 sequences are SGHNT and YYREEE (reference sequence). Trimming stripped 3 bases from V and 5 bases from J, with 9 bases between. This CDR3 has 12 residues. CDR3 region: CASSSEGDEQYV. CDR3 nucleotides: TGTGCCAGCAGCTCCGAAGGCGACGAGCAGTACGTC.

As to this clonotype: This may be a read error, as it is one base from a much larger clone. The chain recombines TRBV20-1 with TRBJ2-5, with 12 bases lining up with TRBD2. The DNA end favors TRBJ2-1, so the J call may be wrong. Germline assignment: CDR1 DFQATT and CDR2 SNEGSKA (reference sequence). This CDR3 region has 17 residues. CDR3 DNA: TGCAGTGCTAGAGGGACTAGCGGGGAGACGTACCAAGAGACCCAGTTCTTC. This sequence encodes CSARGTSGETYQETQFF.

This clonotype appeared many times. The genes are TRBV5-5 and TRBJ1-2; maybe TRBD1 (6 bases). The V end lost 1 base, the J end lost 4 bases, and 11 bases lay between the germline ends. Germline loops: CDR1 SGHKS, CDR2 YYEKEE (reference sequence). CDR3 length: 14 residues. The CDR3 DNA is TGTGCCAGCAGCTTGAGGGGGTTGCTCTATGGCTACACCTTC. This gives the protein CASSLRGLLYGYTF. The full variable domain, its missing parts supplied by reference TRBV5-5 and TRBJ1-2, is DAGVTQSPTHLIKTRGQQVTLRCSPISGHKSVSWYQQVLGQGPQFIFQYYEKEERGRGNFPDRFSARQFPNYSSELNVNALLLGDSALYLCASSLRGLLYGYTFGSGTRLTVV.

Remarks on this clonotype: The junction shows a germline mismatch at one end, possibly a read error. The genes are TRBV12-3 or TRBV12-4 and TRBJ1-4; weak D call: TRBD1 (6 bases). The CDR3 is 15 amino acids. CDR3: CASSSPRGAMERLLF. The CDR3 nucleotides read TGTGCCAGCAGTTCCCCTCGGGGGGCTATGGAAAGACTGCTTTTT.

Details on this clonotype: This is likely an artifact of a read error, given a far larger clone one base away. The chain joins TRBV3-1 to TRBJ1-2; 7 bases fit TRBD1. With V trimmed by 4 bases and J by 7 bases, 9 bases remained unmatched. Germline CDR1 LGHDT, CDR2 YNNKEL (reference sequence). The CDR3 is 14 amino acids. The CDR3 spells CASSPTGNMGGYTF. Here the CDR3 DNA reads TGTGCCAGCAGCCCGACAGGGAATATGGGTGGCTACACCTTC.

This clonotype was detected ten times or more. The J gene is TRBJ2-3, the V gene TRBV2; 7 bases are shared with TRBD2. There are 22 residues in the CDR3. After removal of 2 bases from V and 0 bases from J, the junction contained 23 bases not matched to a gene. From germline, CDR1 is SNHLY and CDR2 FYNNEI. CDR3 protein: CASSEKPTGAAGVGPSTDTQYF. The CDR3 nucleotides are TGTGCCAGCAGTGAAAAACCCACGGGAGCGGCGGGAGTGGGGCCTAGCACAGATACGCAGTATTTT. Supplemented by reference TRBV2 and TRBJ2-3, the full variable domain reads EPEVTQTPSHQVTQMGQEVILRCVPISNHLYFYWYRQILGQKVEFLVSFYNNEISEKSEIFDDQFSVERPDGSNFTLKIRSTKLEDSAMYFCASSEKPTGAAGVGPSTDTQYFGPGTRLTVL.